This T cell receptor (beta chain) was retrieved from a study of T-cell reconstitution after alpha-beta-depleted transplantation in children. General observations from the study: It was reported that alpha-beta T cells came from several hundred expanded graft clones (about two months after transplant).

There are 11 residues in the CDR3. Germline V gene lookup returns CDR1 SQVTM and CDR2 ANQGSEA. The V end was cut by 2 bases, the J end by 12 bases, with 11 bases between. This clonotype was detected ten times or more. Its antigen remains unknown. Construction of the TCRbeta library involved unique molecular identifiers. TCRdb independently ran MiXCR on the PCR reads; one entry per CDR3 protein. The table lists 200,000 to 300,000 distinct CDR3 sequences, about 25% of them singletons, with about 2.6% in the top ten. This chain links TRBV29-1 with TRBJ2-1; D not resolved. The source was PBMCs, collected before TCRalphabeta/CD19-depleted stem cell transplant. The TCR comes from a girl aged 2 to 10 with Fanconi anemia, due to receive a stem cell transplant. The CDR3 nucleotides read TGCAGCGTTGAATTAGTCGGATGGCAGTTCTTC. Translated: CSVELVGWQFF.